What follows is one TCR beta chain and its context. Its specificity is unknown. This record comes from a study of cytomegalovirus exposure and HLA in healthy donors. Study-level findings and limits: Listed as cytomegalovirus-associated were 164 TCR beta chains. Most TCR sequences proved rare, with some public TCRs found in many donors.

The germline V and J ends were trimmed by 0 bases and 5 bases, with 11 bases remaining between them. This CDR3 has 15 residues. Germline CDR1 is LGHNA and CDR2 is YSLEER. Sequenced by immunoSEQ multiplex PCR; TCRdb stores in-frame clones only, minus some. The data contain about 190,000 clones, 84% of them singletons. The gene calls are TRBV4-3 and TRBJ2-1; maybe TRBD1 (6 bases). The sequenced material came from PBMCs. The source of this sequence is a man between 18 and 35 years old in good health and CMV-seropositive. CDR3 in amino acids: CASSQDGGLNNEQFF. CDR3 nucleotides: TGCGCCAGCAGCCAAGATGGGGGCTTGAACAATGAGCAGTTCTTC.